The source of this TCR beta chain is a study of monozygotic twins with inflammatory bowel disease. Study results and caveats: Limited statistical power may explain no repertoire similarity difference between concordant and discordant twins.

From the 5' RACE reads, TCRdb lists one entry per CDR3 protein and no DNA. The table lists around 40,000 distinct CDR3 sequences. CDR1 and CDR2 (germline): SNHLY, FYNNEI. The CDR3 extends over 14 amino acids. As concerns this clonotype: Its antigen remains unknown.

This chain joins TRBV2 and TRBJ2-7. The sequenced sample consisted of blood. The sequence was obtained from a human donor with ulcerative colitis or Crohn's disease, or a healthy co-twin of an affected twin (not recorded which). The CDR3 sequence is CASSVEQDAYEQYF.